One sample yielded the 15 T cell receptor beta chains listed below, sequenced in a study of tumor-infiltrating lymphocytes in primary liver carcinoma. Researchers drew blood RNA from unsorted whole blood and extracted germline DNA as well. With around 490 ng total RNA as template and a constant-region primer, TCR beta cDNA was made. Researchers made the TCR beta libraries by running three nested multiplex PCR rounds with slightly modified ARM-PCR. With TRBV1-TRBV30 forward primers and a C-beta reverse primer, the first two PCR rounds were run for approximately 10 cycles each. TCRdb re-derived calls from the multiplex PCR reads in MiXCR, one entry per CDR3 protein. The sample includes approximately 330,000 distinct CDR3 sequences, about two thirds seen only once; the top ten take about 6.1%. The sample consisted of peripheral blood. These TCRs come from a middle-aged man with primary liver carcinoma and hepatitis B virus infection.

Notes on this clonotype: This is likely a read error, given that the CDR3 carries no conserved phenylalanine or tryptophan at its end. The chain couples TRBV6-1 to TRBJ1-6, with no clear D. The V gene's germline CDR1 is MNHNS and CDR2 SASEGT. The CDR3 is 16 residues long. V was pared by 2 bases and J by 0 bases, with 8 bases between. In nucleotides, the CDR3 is TGTGCCAGCAGTGAAATCCCTGGCTCCTATAATTCACCCCTCCACGTT. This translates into CASSEIPGSYNSPLHV.

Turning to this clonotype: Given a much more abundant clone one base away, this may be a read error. CDR3 amino acids: CASSPETSGRACEQYF. Written as DNA, the CDR3 is TGTGCCAGCAGCCCTGAAACTAGTGGGAGGGCTTGCGAGCAGTACTTC. This rearrangement joins TRBV4-2 to TRBJ2-7, with 7 bases aligning to TRBD2. The germline V gene encodes CDR1 LGHNA and CDR2 YNFKEQ. This CDR3 has 16 residues. V shed 4 bases and J 6 bases; nucleotides not matched to a gene: 15.

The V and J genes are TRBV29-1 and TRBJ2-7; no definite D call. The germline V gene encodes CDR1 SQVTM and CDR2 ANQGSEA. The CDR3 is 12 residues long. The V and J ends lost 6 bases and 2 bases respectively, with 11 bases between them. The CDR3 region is CSVTSHTYEQYF. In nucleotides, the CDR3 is TGCAGCGTAACGAGTCATACCTACGAGCAGTACTTC.

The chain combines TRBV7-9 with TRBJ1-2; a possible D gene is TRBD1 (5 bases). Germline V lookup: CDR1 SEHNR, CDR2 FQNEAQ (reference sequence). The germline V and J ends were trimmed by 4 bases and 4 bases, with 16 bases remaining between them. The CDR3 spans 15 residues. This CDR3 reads CASSSYRDDLYGYTF. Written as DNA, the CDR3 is TGTGCCAGCAGCTCATACCGGGACGACCTCTATGGCTACACCTTC.

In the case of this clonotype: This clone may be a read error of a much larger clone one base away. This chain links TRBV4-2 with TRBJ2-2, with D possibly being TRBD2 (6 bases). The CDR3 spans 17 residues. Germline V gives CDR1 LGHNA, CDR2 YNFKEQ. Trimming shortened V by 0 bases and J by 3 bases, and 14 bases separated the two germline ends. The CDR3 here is CASSQDTEGAYTGELFF. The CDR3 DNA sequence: TGTGCCAGCAGCCAAGATACGGAGGGCGCTTACACCGGGGAGCTGTTTTTT.

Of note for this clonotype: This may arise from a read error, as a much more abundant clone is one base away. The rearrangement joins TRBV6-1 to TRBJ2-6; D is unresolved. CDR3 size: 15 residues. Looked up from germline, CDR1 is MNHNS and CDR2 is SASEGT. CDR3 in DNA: TGTGCCAACAGTGAAGACAACTCTGGGGCCAACGTCCTGACTTTC. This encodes CANSEDNSGANVLTF.

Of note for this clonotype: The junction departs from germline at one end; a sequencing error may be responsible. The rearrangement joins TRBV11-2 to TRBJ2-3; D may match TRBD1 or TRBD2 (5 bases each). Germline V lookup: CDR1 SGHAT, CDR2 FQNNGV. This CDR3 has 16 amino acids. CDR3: CASSVPRDGDTDTHYF. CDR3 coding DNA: TGTGCCAGCAGCGTACCCCGGGACGGAGACACAGATACGCACTATTTT.

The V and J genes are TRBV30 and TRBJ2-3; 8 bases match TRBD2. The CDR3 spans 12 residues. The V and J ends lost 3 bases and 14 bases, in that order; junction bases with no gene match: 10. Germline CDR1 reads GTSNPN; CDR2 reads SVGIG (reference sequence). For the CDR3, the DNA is TGTGCCTGGAGCGCGGGGGGACTCGGAGGGTATTTT. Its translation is CAWSAGGLGGYF.

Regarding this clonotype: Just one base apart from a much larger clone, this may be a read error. CDR3 protein: CTTRTGQLTGYTF. The CDR3 nucleotides are TGTACCACCCGGACAGGCCAACTCACTGGCTACACCTTC. The chain employs TRBV7-9 and TRBJ1-2, with 7 bases matching TRBD1. The CDR3 is 13 residues long. Per the germline V gene, CDR1 is SEHNR and CDR2 is FQNEAQ (reference sequence).

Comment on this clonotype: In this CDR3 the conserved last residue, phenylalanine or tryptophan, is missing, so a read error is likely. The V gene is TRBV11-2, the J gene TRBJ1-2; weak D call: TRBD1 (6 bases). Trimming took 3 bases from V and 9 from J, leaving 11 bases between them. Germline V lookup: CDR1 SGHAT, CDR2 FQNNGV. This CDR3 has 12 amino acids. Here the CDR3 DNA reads TGTGCCAGCAGCTTTTCAGGGGACTGCTACACCGTC. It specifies CASSFSGDCYTV.

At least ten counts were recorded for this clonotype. CDR3 region: CASRADNPRSEAFF. CDR3 DNA: TGTGCCAGCAGGGCGGACAACCCGAGGTCTGAAGCTTTCTTT. The J gene is TRBJ1-1, the V gene TRBV5-5; weak D call: TRBD1 (5 bases). The germline CDR1 and CDR2 sequences are SGHKS and YYEKEE (reference sequence). The CDR3 totals 14 residues. The V end was cut by 5 bases, the J end by 6 bases, with 17 bases between.

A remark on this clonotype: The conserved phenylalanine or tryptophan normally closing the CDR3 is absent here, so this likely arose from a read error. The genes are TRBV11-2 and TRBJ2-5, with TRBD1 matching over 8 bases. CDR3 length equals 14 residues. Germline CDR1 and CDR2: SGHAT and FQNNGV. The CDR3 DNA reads TGTGCCAGTAGCTTCTCAGGGGGCGCGGAGACCCAGTACCTC. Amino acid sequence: CASSFSGGAETQYL.

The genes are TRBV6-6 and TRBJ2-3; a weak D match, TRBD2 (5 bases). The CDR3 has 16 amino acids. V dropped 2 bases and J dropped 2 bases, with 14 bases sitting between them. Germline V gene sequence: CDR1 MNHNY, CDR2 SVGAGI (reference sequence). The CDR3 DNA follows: TGTGCCAGCAGTTACCGGGGAGTGGACCCCACAGATACGCAGTATTTT. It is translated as CASSYRGVDPTDTQYF.

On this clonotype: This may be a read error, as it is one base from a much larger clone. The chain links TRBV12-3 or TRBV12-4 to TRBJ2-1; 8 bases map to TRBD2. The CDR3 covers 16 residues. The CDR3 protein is CAISLLGTSHYNEQFF. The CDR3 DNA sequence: TGTGCCATCAGTTTATTGGGGACTAGTCATTACAATGAGCAGTTCTTC.

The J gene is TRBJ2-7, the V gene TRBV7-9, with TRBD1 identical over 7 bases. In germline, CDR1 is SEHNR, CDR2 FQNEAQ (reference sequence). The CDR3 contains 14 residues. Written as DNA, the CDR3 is TGTGCCAGCAGCCGACAGGGTCTAGAGGGCGAGCAGCACGTC. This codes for CASSRQGLEGEQHV.